Listed below are T cell receptor beta chains from one sample, sequenced in a study of blood T cell repertoires in COVID-19. Clones were sequenced by immunoSEQ multiplex PCR, and TCRdb holds only the in-frame ones, with some missing. The data show 65,000 to 80,000 clones, almost 85% seen once. The specimen was peripheral blood. The receptors originated from a man over 45 with acute or convalescent COVID-19. The CDR3 runs from the conserved cysteine through the conserved F or W. A D gene is named only where the DNA matches it firmly. For some rows the clone size is stated as once, few or many, or as a class when expanded; others skip it.

D gene	V gene	J gene	clone size	CDR3 DNA	CDR3 protein
TRBD1	TRBV7-2	TRBJ1-6	NA	TGTGCCAGCAGCTTAGATAGGACAGGGGGATCACCCCTCCACTTT	CASSLDRTGGSPLHF
TRBD1	TRBV3-1/TRBV3-2	TRBJ2-4	NA	TGTGCCAGCAGCCGCGGACAGGGGAACATTCAGTACTTC	CASSRGQGNIQYF
NA	TRBV28	TRBJ1-5	NA	TGTGCCAGCGGACTAAATCAGCCCCAGCATTTT	CASGLNQPQHF
TRBD1	TRBV6-2/TRBV6-3	TRBJ1-5	NA	TGTGCCAGCAGCCCTCACGACAGGGCCAAAGGTCAGCCCCAGCATTTT	CASSPHDRAKGQPQHF
NA	TRBV5-1	TRBJ2-1	NA	TGCGCCAGCAGCTTGGAAGGGGGCAATGAGCAGTTCTTC	CASSLEGGNEQFF
TRBD2	TRBV18	TRBJ2-3	NA	TGTGCCAGCTCACCACTTGCGGGAGCACAAGATACGCAGTATTTT	CASSPLAGAQDTQYF
NA	TRBV20-1	TRBJ1-2	NA	TGCAGTGCTAGTGTGGCAGGGTATGGCTACACCTTC	CSASVAGYGYTF
TRBD2	TRBV7-7	TRBJ2-3	NA	TGTGCCAGCAGCGCGGGACTAGGTGAGGCAGATACGCAGTATTTT	CASSAGLGEADTQYF
NA	TRBV7-3	TRBJ1-1	NA	TGTGCCAGCAGCTTACAGGGCTGGGGCACTGAAGCTTTCTTT	CASSLQGWGTEAFF
NA	TRBV11-2	TRBJ2-1	NA	TGTGCCAGCAGCTTAGAGCCCCCGGATGAGCAGTTCTTC	CASSLEPPDEQFF
NA	TRBV5-4	TRBJ1-2	NA	TGTGCCAGCAGCCCGGAAGGGGCAGGGACTAACTATGGCTACACCTTC	CASSPEGAGTNYGYTF
NA	TRBV4-3	TRBJ1-5	NA	TGCGCCAGCAGCCAAGATCGCGGAAGCAATCAGCCCCAGCATTTT	CASSQDRGSNQPQHF
TRBD1	TRBV29-1	TRBJ2-5	once	TGCAGCGTTGACCGGGACAGGTCACAAGAGACCCAGTACTTC	CSVDRDRSQETQYF
NA	TRBV7-8	TRBJ1-3	NA	TGTGCCAGCAGCTCAGGGGAAGGTGGAAACACCATATATTTT	CASSSGEGGNTIYF
TRBD1	TRBV5-6	TRBJ1-1	NA	TGTGCCAGCAGGAAGGGGACAGGGAAGAACACTGAAGCTTTCTTT	CASRKGTGKNTEAFF
NA	TRBV5-6	TRBJ1-5	NA	TGTGCCAGCAGCTTTGGGCCTTCTTATCAGCCCCAGCATTTT	CASSFGPSYQPQHF
TRBD2	TRBV19	TRBJ2-1	NA	TGTGCCAGTAGTACCCCTGGCGGGAGCTACAATGAGCAGTTCTTC	CASSTPGGSYNEQFF
TRBD1	TRBV2	TRBJ1-2	NA	TGTGCCAGCAGAGGGACAGATAACTATGGCTACACCTTC	CASRGTDNYGYTF
TRBD2	TRBV6-6	TRBJ2-7	NA	TGTGCCAGCAGTTACCCTTATGCGGGAGCTCCATCCGAGCAGTACTTC	CASSYPYAGAPSEQYF
NA	TRBV2	TRBJ1-5	NA	TGTGCCAGCAGTGAAGCGCTTCACAACAGGGATCATCAGCCCCAGCATTTT	CASSEALHNRDHQPQHF